This entry lists 3 T cell receptor beta chains sequenced from one sample in a study of shared clonotypes between healthy human individuals. Profiled with immunoSEQ multiplex PCR; TCRdb holds only in-frame clones, not every one. The profile shows just over 95,000 clones, under 80% of them singletons. The sequencing sample was made of memory CD8+ T cells sorted from blood. Subset reported: CD45RO+ cells pooled with CCR7-negative TemRA cells. These receptors were collected from a man between 25 and 39 years old in good health.

The chain joins TRBV2 to TRBJ2-3; D call uncertain. This CDR3 is built from 17 residues. With 5 bases removed from V and 3 bases from J, the gap between germline ends came to 21 bases. The germline V gene encodes CDR1 SNHLY and CDR2 FYNNEI. This chain's CDR3 is CASSTTFRLGETDTQYF. The DNA for the CDR3 is TGTGCCAGCAGTACTACTTTTCGACTGGGCGAAACAGATACGCAGTATTTT.

The chain combines TRBV28 with TRBJ2-2; TRBD2 aligns across 11 bases. The germline CDR1 and CDR2 sequences are MDHEN and SYDVKM. There are 17 residues in the CDR3. V dropped 6 bases and J dropped 5; count of bases not matched to a gene: 11. CDR3 DNA sequence: TGTGCCAGCAGATTTACAACTAGCGGGAGTCGGACCGGGGAGCTGTTTTTT. Its protein is CASRFTTSGSRTGELFF.

The chain links TRBV28 to TRBJ1-1; TRBD1 aligns across 8 bases. The CDR3 is made up of 15 amino acids. Trimming removed 3 bases from V and 5 bases from J; junction bases left unmatched: 8. Germline loops: CDR1 MDHEN, CDR2 SYDVKM. CDR3 sequence reads: CASSLIRTGRTEAFF. CDR3 DNA sequence: TGTGCCAGCAGTTTGATAAGGACAGGGCGTACTGAAGCTTTCTTT.